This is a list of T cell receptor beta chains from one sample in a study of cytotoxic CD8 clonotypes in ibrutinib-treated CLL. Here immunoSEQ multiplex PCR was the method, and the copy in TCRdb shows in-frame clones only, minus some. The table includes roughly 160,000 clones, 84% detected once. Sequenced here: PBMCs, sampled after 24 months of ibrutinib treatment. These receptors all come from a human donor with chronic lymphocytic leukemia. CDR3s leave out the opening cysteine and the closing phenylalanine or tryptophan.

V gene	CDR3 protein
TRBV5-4	ASSLNTGDHEQY
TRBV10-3	AISEPDRGKETQY
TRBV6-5	ACLRWGSTEAF
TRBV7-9	ASSPRRSGGEQF
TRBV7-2	ASSLDSRLYNEQF
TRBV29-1	SVARTGGKDEQF
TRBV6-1	ASSEARFYEQY
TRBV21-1	ASSSRQGILEGYT
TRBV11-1	ASSYGDHQETQY
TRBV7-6	ASSPNRGHGYT
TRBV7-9	ASSMWDSGNTIY
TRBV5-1	ASSRRVGGGTGELF
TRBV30	AWSNGKRQPQH
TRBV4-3	ASSLRDSSTDTQY
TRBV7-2	ASSFSGNQPQH
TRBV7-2	ASSFQGVDGYT
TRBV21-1	ASSKVKVTGLAGGNIASYNEQF
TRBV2	ASSRVVRLPEAF
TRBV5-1	ASSPWTGISGYT
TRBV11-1	ASSRGQAYEQY
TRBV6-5	ASSGTSGRVQF
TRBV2	ASSEIPTRGGRDYGYT
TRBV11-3	ASSPSTGDTQY
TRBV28	ASRDDLGTQY
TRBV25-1	ASSAPAGGEAF
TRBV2	ASSVMENYGYT